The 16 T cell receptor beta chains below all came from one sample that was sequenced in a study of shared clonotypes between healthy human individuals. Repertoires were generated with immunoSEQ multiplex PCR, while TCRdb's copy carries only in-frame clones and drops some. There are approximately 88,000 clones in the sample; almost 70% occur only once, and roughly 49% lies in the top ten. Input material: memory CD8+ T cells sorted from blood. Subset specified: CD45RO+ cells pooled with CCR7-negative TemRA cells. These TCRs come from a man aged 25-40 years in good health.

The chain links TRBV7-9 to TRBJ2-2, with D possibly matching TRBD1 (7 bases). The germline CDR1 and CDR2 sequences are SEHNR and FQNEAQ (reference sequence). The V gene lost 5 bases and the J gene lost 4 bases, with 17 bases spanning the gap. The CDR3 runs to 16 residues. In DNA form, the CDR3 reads TGTGCCAGCAGCCCCCAGGGGGGTTCAGGCACCGGGGAGCTGTTTTTT. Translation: CASSPQGGSGTGELFF.

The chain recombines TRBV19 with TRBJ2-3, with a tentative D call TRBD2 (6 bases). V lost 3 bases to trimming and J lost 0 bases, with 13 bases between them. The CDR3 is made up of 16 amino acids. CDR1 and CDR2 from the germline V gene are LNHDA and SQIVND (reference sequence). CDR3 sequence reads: CASSMGSGTSTDTQYF. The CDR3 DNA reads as TGTGCCAGTAGTATGGGCTCCGGGACTAGCACAGATACGCAGTATTTT.

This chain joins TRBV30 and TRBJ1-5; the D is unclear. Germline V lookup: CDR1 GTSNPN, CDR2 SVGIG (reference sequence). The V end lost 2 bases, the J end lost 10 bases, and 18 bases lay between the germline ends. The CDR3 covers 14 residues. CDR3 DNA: TGTGCCTGGAGTAAGGTCCGGGGAAACGAACCCCAGCATTTT. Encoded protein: CAWSKVRGNEPQHF.

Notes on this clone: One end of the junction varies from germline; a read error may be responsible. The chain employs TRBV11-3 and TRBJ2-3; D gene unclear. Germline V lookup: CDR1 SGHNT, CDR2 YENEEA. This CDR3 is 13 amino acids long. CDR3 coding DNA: TGTGCCAGCAGCCTAGACCCCCAGTCCGCGCAGTATTTT. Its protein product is CASSLDPQSAQYF.

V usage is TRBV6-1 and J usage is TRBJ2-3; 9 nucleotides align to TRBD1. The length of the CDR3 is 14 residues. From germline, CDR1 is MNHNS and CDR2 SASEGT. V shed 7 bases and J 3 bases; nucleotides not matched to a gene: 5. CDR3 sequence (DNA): TGTGCCAGCACTGGGACAGGGAATACAGATACGCAGTATTTT. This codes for CASTGTGNTDTQYF.

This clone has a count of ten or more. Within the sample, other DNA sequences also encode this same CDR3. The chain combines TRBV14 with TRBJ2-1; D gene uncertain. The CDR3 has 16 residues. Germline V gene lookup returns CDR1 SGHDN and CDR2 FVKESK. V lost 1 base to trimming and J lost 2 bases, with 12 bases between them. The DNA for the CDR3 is TGTGCCAGCAGCCAAGGAATGGCCACCACCTACAATGAGCAGTTCTTC. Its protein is CASSQGMATTYNEQFF.

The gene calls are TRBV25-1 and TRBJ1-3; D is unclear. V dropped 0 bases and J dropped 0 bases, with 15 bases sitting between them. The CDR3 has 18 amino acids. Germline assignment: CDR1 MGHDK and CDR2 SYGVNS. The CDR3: CASSEYSGSGGSGNTIYF. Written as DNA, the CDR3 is TGTGCCAGCAGTGAATACTCGGGCTCCGGCGGCTCTGGAAACACCATATATTTT.

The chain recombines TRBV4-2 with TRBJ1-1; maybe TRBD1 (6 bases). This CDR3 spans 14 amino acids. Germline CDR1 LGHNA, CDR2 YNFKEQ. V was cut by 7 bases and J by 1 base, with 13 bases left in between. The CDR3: CASTLGGGNTEAFF. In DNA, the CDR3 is TGTGCCAGCACCCTAGGGGGAGGGAACACTGAAGCTTTCTTT.

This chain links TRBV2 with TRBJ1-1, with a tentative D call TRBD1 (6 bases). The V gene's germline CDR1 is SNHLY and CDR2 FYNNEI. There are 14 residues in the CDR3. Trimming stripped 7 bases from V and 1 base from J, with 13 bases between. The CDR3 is CASTYIQGNTEAFF. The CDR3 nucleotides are TGTGCCAGCACTTACATACAGGGGAACACTGAAGCTTTCTTT.

CDR3 sequence (DNA): TGTGCCAGCAGTTCTCAACTGGACAGTTCCTACGAGCAGTACTTC. Translation gives CASSSQLDSSYEQYF. The genes are TRBV6-5 and TRBJ2-7, with a tentative D call TRBD1 (6 bases). There are 15 residues in the CDR3. The germline V gene encodes CDR1 MNHEY and CDR2 SVGAGI. V dropped 4 bases and J dropped 1 base, with 14 bases sitting between them.

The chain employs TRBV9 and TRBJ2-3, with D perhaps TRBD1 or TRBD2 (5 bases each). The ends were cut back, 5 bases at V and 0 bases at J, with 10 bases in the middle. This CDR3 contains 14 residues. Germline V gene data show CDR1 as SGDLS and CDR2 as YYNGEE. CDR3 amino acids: CASRGTDSTDTQYF. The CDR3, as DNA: TGTGCCAGCAGGGGGACCGACAGCACAGATACGCAGTATTTT.

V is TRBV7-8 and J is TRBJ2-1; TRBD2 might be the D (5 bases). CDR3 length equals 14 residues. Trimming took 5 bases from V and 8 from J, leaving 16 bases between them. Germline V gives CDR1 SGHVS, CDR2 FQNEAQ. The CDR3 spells CASSPYLEGDEQFF. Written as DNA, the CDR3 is TGTGCCAGCAGCCCTTACTTAGAGGGCGATGAGCAGTTCTTC.

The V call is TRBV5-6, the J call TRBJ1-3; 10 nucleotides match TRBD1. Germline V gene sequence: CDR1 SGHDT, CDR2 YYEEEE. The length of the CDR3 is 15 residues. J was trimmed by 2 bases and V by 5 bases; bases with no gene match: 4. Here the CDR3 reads CASRPDRGPGNTIYF. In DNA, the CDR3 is TGTGCCAGCAGGCCCGACAGGGGGCCTGGAAACACCATATATTTT.

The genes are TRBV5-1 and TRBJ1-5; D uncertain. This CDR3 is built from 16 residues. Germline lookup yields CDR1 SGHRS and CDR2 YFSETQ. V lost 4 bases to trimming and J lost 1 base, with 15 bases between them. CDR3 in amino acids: CASSEGGRGSNQPQHF. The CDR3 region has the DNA TGCGCCAGCAGCGAAGGTGGACGGGGAAGCAATCAGCCCCAGCATTTT.

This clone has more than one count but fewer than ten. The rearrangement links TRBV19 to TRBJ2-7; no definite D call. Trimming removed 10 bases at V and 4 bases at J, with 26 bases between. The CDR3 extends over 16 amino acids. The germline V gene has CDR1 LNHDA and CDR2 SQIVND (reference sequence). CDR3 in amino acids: CATSILHSVQTYEQYF. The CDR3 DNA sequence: TGTGCCACCTCGATACTCCACAGCGTACAAACGTACGAGCAGTACTTC.

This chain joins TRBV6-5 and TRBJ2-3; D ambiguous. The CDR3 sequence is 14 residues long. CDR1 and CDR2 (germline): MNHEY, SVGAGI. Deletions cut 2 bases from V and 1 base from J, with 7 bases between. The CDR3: CASSYRLGTDTQYF. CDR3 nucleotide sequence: TGTGCCAGCAGTTACCGCCTCGGCACAGATACGCAGTATTTT.